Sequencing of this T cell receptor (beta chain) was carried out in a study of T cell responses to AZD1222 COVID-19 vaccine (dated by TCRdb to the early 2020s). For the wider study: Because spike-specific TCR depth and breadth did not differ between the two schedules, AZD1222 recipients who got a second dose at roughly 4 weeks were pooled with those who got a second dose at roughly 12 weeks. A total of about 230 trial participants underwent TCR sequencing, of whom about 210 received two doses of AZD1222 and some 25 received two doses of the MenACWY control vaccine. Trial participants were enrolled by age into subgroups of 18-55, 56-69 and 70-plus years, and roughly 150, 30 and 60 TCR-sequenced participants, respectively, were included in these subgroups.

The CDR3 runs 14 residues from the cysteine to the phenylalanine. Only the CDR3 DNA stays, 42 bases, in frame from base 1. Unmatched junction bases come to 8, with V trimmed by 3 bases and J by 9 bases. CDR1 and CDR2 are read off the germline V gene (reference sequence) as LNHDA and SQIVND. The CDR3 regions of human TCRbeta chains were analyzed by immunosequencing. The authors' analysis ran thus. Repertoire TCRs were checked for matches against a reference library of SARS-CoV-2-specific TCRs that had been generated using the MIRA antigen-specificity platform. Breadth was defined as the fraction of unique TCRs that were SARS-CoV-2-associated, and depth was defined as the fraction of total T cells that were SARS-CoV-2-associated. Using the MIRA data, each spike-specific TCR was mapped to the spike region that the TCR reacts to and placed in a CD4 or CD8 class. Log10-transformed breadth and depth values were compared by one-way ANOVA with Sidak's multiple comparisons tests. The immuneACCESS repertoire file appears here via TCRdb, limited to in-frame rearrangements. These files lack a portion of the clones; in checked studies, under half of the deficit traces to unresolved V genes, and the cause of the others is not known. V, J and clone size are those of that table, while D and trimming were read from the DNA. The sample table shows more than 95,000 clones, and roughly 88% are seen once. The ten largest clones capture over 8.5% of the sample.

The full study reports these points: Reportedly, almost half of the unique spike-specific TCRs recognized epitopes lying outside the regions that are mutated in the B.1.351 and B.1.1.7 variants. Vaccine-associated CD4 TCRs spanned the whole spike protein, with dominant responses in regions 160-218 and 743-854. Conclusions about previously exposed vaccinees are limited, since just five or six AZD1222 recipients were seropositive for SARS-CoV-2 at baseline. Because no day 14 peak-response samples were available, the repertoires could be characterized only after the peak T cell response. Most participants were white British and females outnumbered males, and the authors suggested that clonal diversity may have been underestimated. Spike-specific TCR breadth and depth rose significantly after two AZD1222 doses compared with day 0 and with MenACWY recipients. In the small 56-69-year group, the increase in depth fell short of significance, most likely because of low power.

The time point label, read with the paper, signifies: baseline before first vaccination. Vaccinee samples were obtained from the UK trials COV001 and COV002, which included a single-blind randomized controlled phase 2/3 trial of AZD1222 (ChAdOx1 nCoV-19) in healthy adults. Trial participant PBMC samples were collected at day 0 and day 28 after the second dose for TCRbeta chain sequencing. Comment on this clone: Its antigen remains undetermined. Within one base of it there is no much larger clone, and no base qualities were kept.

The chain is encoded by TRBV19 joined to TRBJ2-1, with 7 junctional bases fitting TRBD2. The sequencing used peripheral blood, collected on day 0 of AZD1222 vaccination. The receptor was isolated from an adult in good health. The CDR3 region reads CASSMLSQRGEQFF. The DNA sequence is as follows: TGTGCCAGTAGTATGCTCTCTCAGCGGGGTGAGCAGTTCTTC.